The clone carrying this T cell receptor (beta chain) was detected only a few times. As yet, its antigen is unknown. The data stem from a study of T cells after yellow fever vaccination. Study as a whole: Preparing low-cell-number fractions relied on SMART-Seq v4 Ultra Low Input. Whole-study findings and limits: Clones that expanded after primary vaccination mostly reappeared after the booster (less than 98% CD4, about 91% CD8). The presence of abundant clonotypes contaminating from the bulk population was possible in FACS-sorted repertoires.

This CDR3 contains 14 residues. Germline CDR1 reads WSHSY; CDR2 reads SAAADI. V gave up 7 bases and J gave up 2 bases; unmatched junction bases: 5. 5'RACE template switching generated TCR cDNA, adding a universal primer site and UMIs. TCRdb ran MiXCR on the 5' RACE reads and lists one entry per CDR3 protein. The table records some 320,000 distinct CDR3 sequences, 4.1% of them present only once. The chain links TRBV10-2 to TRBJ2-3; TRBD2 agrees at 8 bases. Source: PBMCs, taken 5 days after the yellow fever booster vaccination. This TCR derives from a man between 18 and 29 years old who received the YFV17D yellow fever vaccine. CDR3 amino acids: CASTRGGITDTQYF. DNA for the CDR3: TGCGCCAGCACCCGGGGGGGAATCACAGATACGCAGTATTTT.